This TCR beta chain was sequenced during a study of early T cells in non-severe SARS-CoV-2 infection. Unique molecular identifier tags were affixed to discrete cDNA molecules. Via MiXCR, TCRdb re-called the 5' RACE reads, giving one row per CDR3 protein. The sample consists of around 19,000 distinct CDR3 sequences, over 4% of them appearing once. The ends were cut back, 4 bases at V and 0 bases at J, with 13 bases in the middle. The CDR3 runs to 16 residues. Germline lookup yields CDR1 SGDLS and CDR2 YYNGEE. This clonotype was picked up a small number of times. The sequencing sample was made of whole blood. The origin of this receptor is an adult who was a healthcare worker with PCR-confirmed SARS-CoV-2 infection or an uninfected control (not recorded which). This chain joins TRBV9 and TRBJ2-2; D not resolved. CDR3 protein: CASSTNSPANTGELFF. DNA of the CDR3: TGTGCCAGCAGCACAAATAGCCCCGCGAACACCGGGGAGCTGTTTTTT.